This section outlines one T cell receptor beta chain sequence together with its context. The length of the CDR3 is 15 residues. The junction had 6 bases not matched to a gene; V was cut back by 1 base and J by 7 bases. Germline V CDR1 and CDR2: LGHDT, YNNKEL (reference sequence). Repertoires were generated with immunoSEQ multiplex PCR, while TCRdb's copy carries only in-frame clones and drops some. The sample consists of 200,000 or so clones, around 83% of them appearing once. The entry originates in a study of blood T cell repertoires in COVID-19. In the study overall: Specimens from acute and convalescent COVID-19 originated in the United States, Italy and Spain.

The TCR originated in a man aged 35 to 55 who had recovered from COVID-19. The sample taken for sequencing was peripheral blood. The gene calls are TRBV3-1 (or the pseudogene TRBV3-2) and TRBJ1-2; 10 nucleotides match TRBD1. CDR3 sequence reads: CASSQGSTGGSGYTF. CDR3 bases: TGTGCCAGCAGCCAAGGGTCGACAGGGGGCAGTGGCTACACCTTC.